This TCR beta chain came from a study of blood T cell repertoires in COVID-19. Background on the study: Samples came from the United States, Italy and Spain, spanning acute and convalescent COVID-19. From T cells, B-cell-depleted T cells, or PBMCs came the material, which was cDNA or gDNA.

CDR3 size: 17 residues. V lost 0 bases to trimming and J lost 1 base, with 14 bases between them. Germline lookup yields CDR1 SGHDT and CDR2 YYEEEE. Only a few counts were recorded for this clone. In the original processing: Amplification from reference gene primers served as the basis for estimated nucleated cell counts. This table comes from immunoSEQ multiplex PCR, and its TCRdb copy is limited to in-frame clones, with some not included. V and J calls and clone size are as listed in that table; D and trimming were resolved from the DNA. Found here are roughly 100,000 clones, 60% to 80% of them singletons; the top ten hold 0.75% to 1%.

The genes are TRBV5-6 and TRBJ2-1, with D hard to call. Sequencing was performed on peripheral blood. The TCR comes from a human donor with acute or convalescent COVID-19. The donor label of this sample is uncertain. DNA for the CDR3: TGTGCCAGCAGCTTGGGTCCCCCGTCTGCGTCCTACAATGAGCAGTTCTTC. It translates to CASSLGPPSASYNEQFF.